One and the same sample provided the 20 T cell receptor beta chains below, sequenced in a study of blood T cells in healthy people across ages. The second PCR ran about 6 to 12 cycles with a sample-barcoded 5' primer and J-beta primers. TCRdb reanalysed the 5' RACE reads using MiXCR and keeps one entry per CDR3 protein. In the table there are about 1.7 million distinct CDR3 sequences, roughly 27% of which are singletons. Sequenced sample: blood. Receptor source: a woman in her thirties in good health.

This clonotype was picked up a small number of times. An end of the junction does not agree with germline; a read error may underlie this. V and J are TRBV7-2 and TRBJ2-2, with D unclear. The CDR3 extends over 14 amino acids. Germline CDR1 SGHTA, CDR2 FQGNSA. In DNA, the CDR3 is TGTGCCAACAGCTTACGGATGAACACCGGGGAGCTGTTTTTT. It specifies CANSLRMNTGELFF.

This clonotype was found many times. The chain uses TRBV20-1 and TRBJ2-5; TRBD2 aligns across 11 bases. With V trimmed by 4 bases and J by 4 bases, 5 bases remained unmatched. Germline loops: CDR1 DFQATT, CDR2 SNEGSKA (reference sequence). This CDR3 has 14 amino acids. CDR3 coding DNA: TGCAGTGCTAAGACTAGCGGGGCTGGAGAGACCCAGTACTTC. Its translation is CSAKTSGAGETQYF.

The V call is TRBV10-3, the J call TRBJ1-2, with 7 bases identical to TRBD1. The V segment lost 5 bases and the J segment 4 bases; nucleotides outside the gene matches: 10. Per germline, CDR1 ENHRY and CDR2 SYGVKD. The CDR3 runs to 15 residues. CDR3 DNA: TGTGCCATCAGTAGAGGGACAGAGATGCTCTATGGCTACACCTTC. Amino acids: CAISRGTEMLYGYTF.

The chain has TRBV12-3 or TRBV12-4 and TRBJ1-4; D might be TRBD1 (5 bases). Trimming took 4 bases from V and 4 from J, leaving 13 bases between them. The CDR3 extends over 15 amino acids. The CDR3 coding sequence is TGTGCCAGCAGTTCCTCCGGGGGAGTTAATGAAAAACTGTTTTTT. Its protein is CASSSSGGVNEKLFF.

This clonotype was found a few times. The chain links TRBV20-1 to TRBJ2-1; D gene uncertain. CDR1 and CDR2 (germline): DFQATT, SNEGSKA (reference sequence). V lost 7 bases and J lost 2, with 18 bases in between. The CDR3 contains 15 residues. CDR3 coding DNA: TGCAGTGTCCGACGGGTGGGCCGGACCTACAATGAGCAGTTCTTC. It specifies CSVRRVGRTYNEQFF.

This clonotype was observed a few times. This chain connects TRBV5-5 to TRBJ1-6; 7 nucleotides line up with TRBD1. The CDR3 is 13 amino acids. Trimming cost V 7 bases and J 14 bases; bases outside gene matches: 12. Germline CDR1 SGHKS, CDR2 YYEKEE (reference sequence). The CDR3 reads CASDPGQRFSLHF. CDR3 in DNA: TGTGCCAGCGACCCGGGACAGAGGTTTTCCCTCCACTTT. Combining the CDR3 with reference TRBV5-5 and TRBJ1-6 gives the whole variable domain DAGVTQSPTHLIKTRGQQVTLRCSPISGHKSVSWYQQVLGQGPQFIFQYYEKEERGRGNFPDRFSARQFPNYSSELNVNALLLGDSALYLCASDPGQRFSLHFGNGTRLTVT.

This clonotype occurred many times. The chain has TRBV6-5 and TRBJ2-6; D not certain. V lost 6 bases and J lost 0, with 9 bases in between. There are 15 residues in the CDR3. CDR1 MNHEY and CDR2 SVGAGI come from the germline V gene. CDR3 residues: CASRLGNSGANVLTF. CDR3 bases: TGTGCCAGCAGACTCGGAAACTCTGGGGCCAACGTCCTGACTTTC.

V and J are TRBV7-8 and TRBJ2-3; D gene uncertain. The CDR3 runs to 13 residues. CDR1 and CDR2 from the germline V gene are SGHVS and FQNEAQ. Deletions cut 5 bases from V and 8 bases from J, with 14 bases between. CDR3 sequence (DNA): TGTGCCAGCAGCGGCGCGGTCCCCGGTACGCAGTATTTT. Its translation is CASSGAVPGTQYF. The whole variable domain, remainder taken from reference TRBV7-8 and TRBJ2-3, is GAGVSQSPRYKVAKRGQDVALRCDPISGHVSLFWYQQALGQGPEFLTYFQNEAQLDKSGLPSDRFFAERPEGSVSTLKIQRTQQEDSAVYLCASSGAVPGTQYFGPGTRLTVL.

Only a few counts were recorded for this clonotype. V gene TRBV3-1 combines with J gene TRBJ2-7, with 7 positions matching TRBD2. Germline lookup yields CDR1 LGHDT and CDR2 YNNKEL (reference sequence). The length of the CDR3 is 17 residues. V lost 4 bases, J lost 0 bases, and 12 bases stayed unmatched. The CDR3: CASSLQGRRENSYEQYF. CDR3 coding DNA: TGTGCCAGCAGCCTCCAAGGCCGGCGGGAGAACTCCTACGAGCAGTACTTC.

The V gene is TRBV27, the J gene TRBJ2-4; D gene uncertain. Trimming removed 10 bases from V and 0 bases from J, with 13 bases in between. Germline lookup yields CDR1 MNHEY and CDR2 SMNVEV (reference sequence). CDR3 length: 14 amino acids. The CDR3 sequence: CATINGLAKNIQYF. The DNA of the CDR3 is TGTGCCACCATTAATGGTCTAGCCAAAAACATTCAGTACTTC.

V gene TRBV29-1 combines with J gene TRBJ1-1; D gene uncertain. CDR1 and CDR2 from the germline V gene are SQVTM and ANQGSEA. V was pared by 6 bases and J by 5 bases, with 7 bases between. CDR3 length: 10 residues. CDR3 residues: CSVRWTEAFF. The CDR3 bases are TGCAGCGTCCGGTGGACTGAAGCTTTCTTT.

The chain links TRBV6-5 to TRBJ1-1, with D possibly matching TRBD1 (5 bases). The germline V gene has CDR1 MNHEY and CDR2 SVGAGI. V was pared by 5 bases and J by 4 bases, with 11 bases between. This CDR3 is 13 amino acids long. Here the CDR3 DNA reads TGTGCCAGCAGTCCCAGGGAAGGCACTGAAGCTTTCTTT. Residues: CASSPREGTEAFF.

This chain connects TRBV15 to TRBJ1-1; TRBD1 might be the D (5 bases). With 3 bases removed from V and 7 bases from J, the gap between germline ends came to 15 bases. This CDR3 is 14 amino acids long. Germline values: CDR1 LNHNV, CDR2 YYDKDF (reference sequence). The CDR3 is CATSSRREVREAFF. CDR3 DNA: TGTGCCACCAGCAGCCGCAGGGAGGTGCGTGAAGCTTTCTTT.

This chain joins TRBV6-2 or TRBV6-3 and TRBJ2-6; D unclear. The V end lost 7 bases, the J end lost 2 bases, and 12 bases lay between the germline ends. The CDR3 is 15 amino acids. Germline V CDR1 and CDR2: MNHEY, SVGEGT. This chain's CDR3 is CASTSHLAGANVLTF. CDR3 DNA sequence: TGTGCCAGCACGTCCCACTTAGCTGGGGCCAACGTCCTGACTTTC.

Only a few counts were recorded for this clonotype. The V gene is TRBV27, the J gene TRBJ2-5; 10 positions match TRBD2. The CDR3 has 14 residues. Trimming took 4 bases from V and 11 from J; bases not matched to a gene: 10. CDR1 and CDR2 from the germline V gene are MNHEY and SMNVEV (reference sequence). CDR3 loop: CASSWTGLADEQYF. In DNA, the CDR3 is TGTGCCAGCAGTTGGACCGGACTAGCGGATGAGCAGTACTTC.

The V and J genes are TRBV15 and TRBJ2-1, with D perhaps matching TRBD2 (5 bases). Germline V gene sequence: CDR1 LNHNV, CDR2 YYDKDF (reference sequence). The CDR3 has 14 amino acids. V dropped 0 bases and J dropped 5 bases, with 8 bases sitting between them. The CDR3 loop is CATSRDLANNEQFF. CDR3 in DNA: TGTGCCACCAGCAGAGACCTAGCTAACAATGAGCAGTTCTTC.

The chain couples TRBV28 to TRBJ2-7, with 8 bases identical to TRBD1. V lost 8 bases to trimming and J lost 0 bases; unmatched junction nucleotides: 15. Germline V lookup: CDR1 MDHEN, CDR2 SYDVKM. This CDR3 spans 17 amino acids. The CDR3 region has the DNA TGTGCCAGCTGCTCGCGAGGGACAGGAAGTACCTCCTACGAGCAGTACTTC. This codes for CASCSRGTGSTSYEQYF.

The rearrangement joins TRBV5-1 to TRBJ2-1; D is perhaps TRBD2 (7 bases). Germline CDR1 reads SGHRS; CDR2 reads YFSETQ. The CDR3 extends over 16 amino acids. The V end lost 4 bases, the J end lost 4 bases, and 18 bases lay between the germline ends. The CDR3 DNA reads as TGCGCCAGCAGCCCTCCGATGGGGGGGGCTTACAATGAGCAGTTCTTC. Residues: CASSPPMGGAYNEQFF.

In regard to this clonotype: A much larger clone lies one base from this, so it may be a read error. The chain couples TRBV6-1 to TRBJ2-7, with 9 bases lining up with TRBD2. From germline, CDR1 is MNHNS and CDR2 SASEGT. The CDR3 extends over 16 amino acids. J lost 7 bases, V lost 7 bases, and 17 bases had no gene match. The CDR3 reads CASTIGSGRIHNEQYF. Written as DNA, the CDR3 is TGTGCCAGCACGATCGGTAGCGGGAGAATACACAATGAGCAGTACTTC.

V usage is TRBV6-4 and J usage is TRBJ2-1; perhaps D is TRBD1 or TRBD2 (5 bases each). V gave up 4 bases and J gave up 10 bases, with 11 bases separating them. The CDR3 totals 12 residues. CDR1 MRHNA and CDR2 SNTAGT come from the germline V gene. This chain's CDR3 is CASSGGMREQFF. The CDR3 DNA is TGTGCCAGCAGTGGGGGGATGCGCGAGCAGTTCTTC.